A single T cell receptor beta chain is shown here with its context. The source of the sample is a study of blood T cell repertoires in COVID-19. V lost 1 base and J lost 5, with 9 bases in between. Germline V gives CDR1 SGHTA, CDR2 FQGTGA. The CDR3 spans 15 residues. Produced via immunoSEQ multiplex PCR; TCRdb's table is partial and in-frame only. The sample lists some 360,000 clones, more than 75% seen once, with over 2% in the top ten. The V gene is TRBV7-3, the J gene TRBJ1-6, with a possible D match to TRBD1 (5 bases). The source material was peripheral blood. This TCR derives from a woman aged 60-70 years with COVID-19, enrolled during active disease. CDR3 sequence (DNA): TGTGCCAGCAGCTTAAGGGGGGGACATAATTCACCCCTCCACTTT. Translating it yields CASSLRGGHNSPLHF.